This TCR beta chain was captured by sequencing in a study of cytomegalovirus exposure and HLA in healthy donors. Overall study context: Most genotyped donors, 65% to 85% of fewer than 400, had Caucasian-associated genetic ancestry.

Findings and caveats of the study: In a later analysis, the majority of CMV-associated beta chains seemingly showed HLA restriction.

In regard to this clone: Its matching antigen is unknown. An end of the junction does not agree with germline; a read error may underlie this. The identical CDR3 is also encoded by other nucleotide sequences in the sample.

A multiplex PCR was run with 60 Vbeta primers and 13 Jbeta primers. Using immunoSEQ multiplex PCR, the repertoire was profiled, and TCRdb retains in-frame clones only, with some absent. The sample shows around 190,000 clones, around four fifths of them seen only once. CDR1 MNHEY and CDR2 SVGAGI come from the germline V gene. CDR3 size: 14 residues. The receptor was isolated from a man in his forties in good health and CMV-seropositive. The chain combines TRBV6-5 with TRBJ2-7; TRBD1 matches 7 bases. The sequencing input was PBMCs. CDR3 sequence reads: CASSYDRVPYEQYF. The CDR3, as DNA: TGTGCTAGCAGTTACGACAGGGTACCCTACGAGCAGTACTTC.